This is a list of T cell receptor beta chains from one sample in a study of blood T cell repertoires in COVID-19. The assay was immunoSEQ multiplex PCR, and TCRdb's table has in-frame clones only and misses some. Here the sample spans roughly 120,000 clones, roughly nine tenths being singletons. The sample consisted of peripheral blood. The source is a human donor with active COVID-19. The donor label of this sample is uncertain. Each CDR3 is given with its conserved first and last residue. The order of the fields is J gene, CDR3 length, V gene, clone size, D gene, CDR3 DNA, CDR3 protein. A D gene is named only where the DNA matches it firmly. Size values are once, few and many counts, or a class for expanded clones, and some rows have none.

j_call: TRBJ2-7; cdr3_length: 13; v_call: TRBV16; clone_size: NA; d_call: NA; cdr3_nt: TGTGCCAGCAGCCAATCTGGCAGCTACGAGCAGTACTTC; cdr3_aa: CASSQSGSYEQYF
j_call: TRBJ2-1; cdr3_length: 15; v_call: TRBV6-6; clone_size: NA; d_call: TRBD2; cdr3_nt: TGTGCCAGCAGTTACGGGGCGGGAGTGATCCATGAGCAGTTCTTC; cdr3_aa: CASSYGAGVIHEQFF
j_call: TRBJ1-1; cdr3_length: 14; v_call: TRBV7-9; clone_size: once; d_call: NA; cdr3_nt: TGTGCCAGCAGCCAAACCAGGGTGGGCACTGAAGCTTTCTTT; cdr3_aa: CASSQTRVGTEAFF
j_call: TRBJ2-7; cdr3_length: 14; v_call: TRBV7-9; clone_size: NA; d_call: NA; cdr3_nt: TGTGCCAGCAGCTTATTGGCAGTCACCTACGAGCAGTACTTC; cdr3_aa: CASSLLAVTYEQYF
j_call: TRBJ2-2; cdr3_length: 18; v_call: TRBV30; clone_size: NA; d_call: NA; cdr3_nt: TGTGCCTGGAGTCGGTGGGGGCAGGGCCGAGGGAACACCGGGGAGCTGTTTTTT; cdr3_aa: CAWSRWGQGRGNTGELFF
j_call: TRBJ2-1; cdr3_length: 18; v_call: TRBV7-9; clone_size: NA; d_call: TRBD1; cdr3_nt: TGTGCCAGCAGCTTAGTGTGGTTGGGGGACAGGGGAGCGGTTGAGCAGTTCTTC; cdr3_aa: CASSLVWLGDRGAVEQFF
j_call: TRBJ2-3; cdr3_length: 16; v_call: TRBV5-1; clone_size: NA; d_call: NA; cdr3_nt: TGCGCCAGCAGCTTGGACAGCCGGAACCGCAGGAATACGCAGTATTTT; cdr3_aa: CASSLDSRNRRNTQYF
j_call: TRBJ1-4; cdr3_length: 15; v_call: TRBV27; clone_size: NA; d_call: TRBD1; cdr3_nt: TGTGCCAGCAGCGGAACCGGGACAGGGAATGAAAAACTGTTTTTT; cdr3_aa: CASSGTGTGNEKLFF
j_call: TRBJ2-6; cdr3_length: 22; v_call: TRBV9; clone_size: few; d_call: NA; cdr3_nt: TGTGCCAGCAGCGTAAGGCCCTCCTACCGGGACTGGGATTTTTCTGGGGCCAACGTCCTGACTTTC; cdr3_aa: CASSVRPSYRDWDFSGANVLTF
j_call: TRBJ2-2; cdr3_length: 17; v_call: TRBV24-1; clone_size: NA; d_call: TRBD1; cdr3_nt: TGTGCCACCAGTAGGACAGGGCTAGGGTCGAACACCGGGGAGCTGTTTTTT; cdr3_aa: CATSRTGLGSNTGELFF
j_call: TRBJ2-7; cdr3_length: 16; v_call: TRBV11-2; clone_size: NA; d_call: TRBD1; cdr3_nt: TGTGCCAGCAGCCCCGGCGGGACAGGGGGCTTTTTCGAGCAGTACTTC; cdr3_aa: CASSPGGTGGFFEQYF
j_call: TRBJ1-2; cdr3_length: 14; v_call: TRBV28; clone_size: NA; d_call: TRBD1; cdr3_nt: TGTGCCAGCAGTTCGACAGGGTGGGACTATGGCTACACCTTC; cdr3_aa: CASSSTGWDYGYTF
j_call: TRBJ2-1; cdr3_length: 15; v_call: TRBV3-1/TRBV3-2; clone_size: NA; d_call: NA; cdr3_nt: TGTGCCAGCAGGTCCGGGACTCAGAGCCTCAATGAGCAGTTCTTC; cdr3_aa: CASRSGTQSLNEQFF
j_call: TRBJ1-1; cdr3_length: 12; v_call: TRBV5-6; clone_size: once; d_call: NA; cdr3_nt: TGTGCCAGCAGTCCAGGGGTAGCTGAAGCTTTCTTT; cdr3_aa: CASSPGVAEAFF
j_call: TRBJ1-1; cdr3_length: 17; v_call: TRBV3-1/TRBV3-2; clone_size: NA; d_call: NA; cdr3_nt: TGTGCCAGCAGCCAAGGCCCGATGGGAGGCTCTAAGACTGAAGCTTTCTTT; cdr3_aa: CASSQGPMGGSKTEAFF
j_call: TRBJ2-1; cdr3_length: 12; v_call: TRBV18; clone_size: NA; d_call: NA; cdr3_nt: TGTGCCAGCTCACCCCAGGGCAATGAGCAGTTCTTC; cdr3_aa: CASSPQGNEQFF
j_call: TRBJ2-3; cdr3_length: 13; v_call: TRBV12-3/TRBV12-4; clone_size: NA; d_call: NA; cdr3_nt: TGTGCCAGCAGATTGGGAGGCACAGATACGCAGTATTTT; cdr3_aa: CASRLGGTDTQYF
j_call: TRBJ2-7; cdr3_length: 16; v_call: TRBV7-9; clone_size: once; d_call: TRBD2; cdr3_nt: TGTGCCAGCAGCTCCTCCACTAGCGGGGCGGTCTACGAGCAGTACTTC; cdr3_aa: CASSSSTSGAVYEQYF
j_call: TRBJ2-7; cdr3_length: 13; v_call: TRBV7-2; clone_size: NA; d_call: NA; cdr3_nt: TGTGCCAGCAGCTTCGCGGCGGCCTACGAGCAGTACTTC; cdr3_aa: CASSFAAAYEQYF
j_call: TRBJ1-5; cdr3_length: 13; v_call: TRBV5-1; clone_size: NA; d_call: NA; cdr3_nt: TGCGCCAGCAGCCCATTTGGGGGCGAGCCCCAGCATTTT; cdr3_aa: CASSPFGGEPQHF
j_call: TRBJ1-2; cdr3_length: 14; v_call: TRBV28; clone_size: NA; d_call: TRBD1; cdr3_nt: TGTGCCACCGGGGACAGGGGGGAAATCTTTGGCTACACCTTC; cdr3_aa: CATGDRGEIFGYTF
j_call: TRBJ1-2; cdr3_length: 14; v_call: TRBV5-1; clone_size: NA; d_call: TRBD1; cdr3_nt: TGCGCCAGCAGCTTGGACAGGGGAGAGTATGGCTACACCTTC; cdr3_aa: CASSLDRGEYGYTF
j_call: TRBJ1-4; cdr3_length: 16; v_call: TRBV6-1; clone_size: NA; d_call: TRBD1; cdr3_nt: TGTGCCAGCAGTGACAGTACAGGGGTCGGAAATGAAAAACTGTTTTTT; cdr3_aa: CASSDSTGVGNEKLFF
j_call: TRBJ2-3; cdr3_length: 17; v_call: TRBV9; clone_size: NA; d_call: TRBD2; cdr3_nt: TGTGCCAGCAGCGTAGGGCTAGCGGGGGCCACCACAGATACGCAGTATTTT; cdr3_aa: CASSVGLAGATTDTQYF
j_call: TRBJ2-1; cdr3_length: 14; v_call: TRBV11-3; clone_size: NA; d_call: TRBD2; cdr3_nt: TGTGCCAGCAGCGGGGAGGGCGAGGACAATGAGCAGTTCTTC; cdr3_aa: CASSGEGEDNEQFF
j_call: TRBJ2-7; cdr3_length: 12; v_call: TRBV6-5; clone_size: NA; d_call: NA; cdr3_nt: TGTGCCAGCAGTTACGGAGAAAGTGAGCAGTACTTC; cdr3_aa: CASSYGESEQYF
j_call: TRBJ2-1; cdr3_length: 15; v_call: TRBV5-1; clone_size: once; d_call: NA; cdr3_nt: TGCGCCAGCAGCTTGGAGGGTGGGGAGTACAATGAGCAGTTCTTC; cdr3_aa: CASSLEGGEYNEQFF
j_call: TRBJ2-7; cdr3_length: 15; v_call: TRBV7-2; clone_size: NA; d_call: TRBD1; cdr3_nt: TGTGCCAGCAGCAACGGGGACAGGGGGCTTGGGGAGCAGTACTTC; cdr3_aa: CASSNGDRGLGEQYF
j_call: TRBJ2-1; cdr3_length: 16; v_call: TRBV5-1; clone_size: NA; d_call: TRBD1; cdr3_nt: TGCGCCAGCAGCTTGTCGGACAGGGGGCTCTACAATGAGCAGTTCTTC; cdr3_aa: CASSLSDRGLYNEQFF
j_call: TRBJ1-4; cdr3_length: 17; v_call: TRBV4-3; clone_size: NA; d_call: NA; cdr3_nt: TGCGCCAGCAGCCGGACGATCGGGGGGCTAACTAATGAAAAACTGTTTTTT; cdr3_aa: CASSRTIGGLTNEKLFF
j_call: TRBJ1-5; cdr3_length: 15; v_call: TRBV27; clone_size: NA; d_call: TRBD1; cdr3_nt: TGTGCCAGCAGAAAAGGACAGGTAGTAAATCAGCCCCAGCATTTT; cdr3_aa: CASRKGQVVNQPQHF
j_call: TRBJ1-2; cdr3_length: 15; v_call: TRBV27; clone_size: NA; d_call: NA; cdr3_nt: TGTGCCAGCAGCCTAACACAGGGAACCCTCTATGGCTACACCTTC; cdr3_aa: CASSLTQGTLYGYTF
j_call: TRBJ1-4; cdr3_length: 15; v_call: TRBV24-1; clone_size: NA; d_call: NA; cdr3_nt: TGTGCCACCAGTGATGGTCCAGGGGCTAATGAAAAACTGTTTTTT; cdr3_aa: CATSDGPGANEKLFF
j_call: TRBJ1-5; cdr3_length: 14; v_call: TRBV5-1; clone_size: NA; d_call: TRBD1; cdr3_nt: TGCGCCAGCAGCTTCGGGACAGACAATCAGCCCCAGCATTTT; cdr3_aa: CASSFGTDNQPQHF
j_call: TRBJ1-1; cdr3_length: 13; v_call: TRBV7-3; clone_size: NA; d_call: NA; cdr3_nt: TGTGCCAGCAGCCCTGGGGGCCTGGTTGAAGCTTTCTTT; cdr3_aa: CASSPGGLVEAFF
j_call: TRBJ2-1; cdr3_length: 13; v_call: TRBV5-6; clone_size: NA; d_call: NA; cdr3_nt: TGTGCCAGCAGCTTGGCGGGTCAGAATGAGCAGTTCTTC; cdr3_aa: CASSLAGQNEQFF
j_call: TRBJ1-1; cdr3_length: 12; v_call: TRBV27; clone_size: NA; d_call: TRBD1; cdr3_nt: TGTGCCAGCAGTTTAAGGACAGGTGAAGCTTTCTTT; cdr3_aa: CASSLRTGEAFF
j_call: TRBJ1-2; cdr3_length: 13; v_call: TRBV13; clone_size: NA; d_call: NA; cdr3_nt: TGTGCCAGCAGCCCACGAGAAAACTATGGCTACACCTTC; cdr3_aa: CASSPRENYGYTF
j_call: TRBJ1-3; cdr3_length: 19; v_call: TRBV11-2; clone_size: NA; d_call: TRBD1; cdr3_nt: TGTGCCATCCCTGGCCCCCCCCCGGACAGGGACTATGGTGGAAACACCATATATTTT; cdr3_aa: CAIPGPPPDRDYGGNTIYF
j_call: TRBJ1-6; cdr3_length: 14; v_call: TRBV6-2/TRBV6-3; clone_size: NA; d_call: NA; cdr3_nt: TGTGCCAGCAGCCACATAGCGGACTTTTCACCCCTCCACTTT; cdr3_aa: CASSHIADFSPLHF
j_call: TRBJ1-5; cdr3_length: 15; v_call: TRBV28; clone_size: NA; d_call: TRBD1; cdr3_nt: TGTGCCAGCAGTTCTTGGACAGGGGGGATTCAGCCCCAGCATTTT; cdr3_aa: CASSSWTGGIQPQHF
j_call: TRBJ2-7; cdr3_length: 16; v_call: TRBV3-1/TRBV3-2; clone_size: NA; d_call: NA; cdr3_nt: TGTGCCAGCAGCCAAGGGTCTGGACTATCCTATATCGAGCAGTACTTC; cdr3_aa: CASSQGSGLSYIEQYF
j_call: TRBJ1-4; cdr3_length: 14; v_call: TRBV5-5; clone_size: NA; d_call: NA; cdr3_nt: TGTGCCAGCAGCCTGACAGGATTTAATGAAAAACTGTTTTTT; cdr3_aa: CASSLTGFNEKLFF